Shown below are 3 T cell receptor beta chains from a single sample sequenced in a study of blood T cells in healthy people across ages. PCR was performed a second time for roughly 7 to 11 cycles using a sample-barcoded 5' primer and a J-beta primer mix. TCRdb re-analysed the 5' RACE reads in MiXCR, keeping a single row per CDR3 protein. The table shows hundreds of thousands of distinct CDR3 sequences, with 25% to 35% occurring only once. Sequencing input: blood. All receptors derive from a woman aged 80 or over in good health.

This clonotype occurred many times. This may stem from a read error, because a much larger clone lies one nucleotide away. CDR3 residues: CSVEDGFGTSCHEQFF. DNA of the CDR3: TGCAGCGTTGAAGATGGTTTTGGGACTAGCTGCCATGAGCAGTTCTTC. The chain combines TRBV29-1 with TRBJ2-1, with TRBD2 matching over 9 bases. V trimming: 0 bases; J trimming: 8 bases; junction bases outside the gene matches: 11. This CDR3 region has 16 residues. Germline V gene data show CDR1 as SQVTM and CDR2 as ANQGSEA.

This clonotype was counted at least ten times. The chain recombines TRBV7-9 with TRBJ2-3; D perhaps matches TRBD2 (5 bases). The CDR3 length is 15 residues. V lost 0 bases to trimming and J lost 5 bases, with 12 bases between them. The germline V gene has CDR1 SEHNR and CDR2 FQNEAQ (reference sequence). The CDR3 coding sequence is TGTGCCAGCAGCTTAGCCGCACCGGGGAGAGATACGCAGTATTTT. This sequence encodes CASSLAAPGRDTQYF.

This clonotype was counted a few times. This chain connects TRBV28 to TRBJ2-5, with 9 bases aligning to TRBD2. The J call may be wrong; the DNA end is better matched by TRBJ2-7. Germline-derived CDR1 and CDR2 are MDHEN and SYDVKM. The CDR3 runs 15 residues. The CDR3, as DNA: TGTGCCAGCAGTCAGACTAGCGGATCGACCTACGAGCAGTACTTC. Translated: CASSQTSGSTYEQYF.